The 19 T cell receptor beta chains in this list originate from one sample, sequenced in a study of blood T cell repertoires in COVID-19. The method was immunoSEQ multiplex PCR; TCRdb's version includes in-frame clones alone and lacks a portion of them. The data hold more than 300,000 clones, with 70% to 90% observed a single time. Sequencing used PBMCs or T cells enriched from blood (not recorded which). The origin of the receptors is a woman under 40 who had recovered from COVID-19.

The chain recombines TRBV19 with TRBJ2-2, with D possibly being TRBD1 (5 bases). Trimming stripped 2 bases from V and 9 bases from J, with 16 bases between. The length of the CDR3 is 15 residues. Germline V lookup: CDR1 LNHDA, CDR2 SQIVND (reference sequence). The CDR3 reads CASSIWGSDSRELFF. CDR3 DNA sequence: TGTGCCAGTAGTATATGGGGTTCAGACAGCCGGGAGCTGTTTTTT.

This chain joins TRBV25-1 and TRBJ1-2; D remains ambiguous. The CDR3 spans 11 residues. V was cut by 4 bases and J by 4 bases, with 4 bases left in between. The germline V gene has CDR1 MGHDK and CDR2 SYGVNS. CDR3 sequence: CASSASYGYTF. In DNA form, the CDR3 reads TGTGCCAGCAGTGCATCCTATGGCTACACCTTC.

This rearrangement joins TRBV2 to TRBJ2-5, with D perhaps matching TRBD2 (5 bases). The CDR3 length is 12 residues. Deletions cut 2 bases from V and 4 bases from J, with 5 bases between. Germline V gene lookup returns CDR1 SNHLY and CDR2 FYNNEI. The CDR3 DNA reads TGTGCCAGCAGTGAAAGCGGAGAGACCCAGTACTTC. Translation gives CASSESGETQYF.

Written as DNA, the CDR3 is TGTGCCAGTAGTATGGTCGCAGGGATCTACGAGCAGTACTTC. Amino acids: CASSMVAGIYEQYF. V usage is TRBV19 and J usage is TRBJ2-7; D perhaps matches TRBD1 (5 bases). Germline V gene data show CDR1 as LNHDA and CDR2 as SQIVND (reference sequence). V lost 3 bases and J lost 3, with 12 bases in between. The CDR3 consists of 14 residues.

This chain joins TRBV11-3 and TRBJ2-1, with D perhaps matching TRBD1 (6 bases). With 5 bases removed from V and 3 bases from J, the gap between germline ends came to 17 bases. The germline V gene encodes CDR1 SGHNT and CDR2 YENEEA. The CDR3 sequence is 16 residues long. The CDR3 is CASSRPGRGGYNEQFF. CDR3 in DNA: TGTGCCAGCAGCCGCCCCGGCAGGGGTGGCTACAATGAGCAGTTCTTC.

This chain connects TRBV7-2 to TRBJ2-1, with 8 positions matching TRBD2. The CDR3 has 15 residues. Germline V gene data show CDR1 as SGHTA and CDR2 as FQGNSA. V gave up 6 bases and J gave up 4 bases; unmatched junction bases: 8. The CDR3 nucleotides read TGTGCCAGCAGGCTCGGGAGGGAATCATACAATGAGCAGTTCTTC. This sequence encodes CASRLGRESYNEQFF.

The rearrangement joins TRBV24-1 to TRBJ2-2; 8 bases are shared with TRBD1. Germline CDR1 and CDR2: KGHDR and SFDVKD. With V trimmed by 3 bases and J by 1 base, 3 bases remained unmatched. The CDR3 consists of 16 residues. CDR3 protein: CATSDAGTGNTGELFF. In DNA, the CDR3 is TGTGCCACCAGTGATGCCGGGACAGGGAACACCGGGGAGCTGTTTTTT.

This sequence joins TRBV29-1 and TRBJ1-1; 8 nucleotides agree with TRBD1. CDR3 length: 16 residues. The germline V gene encodes CDR1 SQVTM and CDR2 ANQGSEA. After removal of 1 base from V and 3 bases from J, the junction contained 10 bases not matched to a gene. As DNA, the CDR3 is TGCAGCGTTGAAGGGGGCAGGGGGCGGTTAGACACTGAAGCTTTCTTT. The encoded protein is CSVEGGRGRLDTEAFF.

The chain carries TRBV5-3 and TRBJ1-2; 7 bases agree with TRBD1. TRBV5-3 is flagged as an ORF with uncertain function. Losses at the gene ends were 4 bases for V and 4 bases for J; bases not matched to a gene: 10. The CDR3 length is 15 residues. DNA of the CDR3: TGTGCCAGAAGCCGCACCGACAGGGATTTCTATGGCTACACCTTC. This encodes CARSRTDRDFYGYTF.

The chain is built from TRBV12-3 or TRBV12-4 and TRBJ2-5; D uncertain. Deletions cut 3 bases from V and 5 bases from J, with 7 bases between. This CDR3 comprises 12 residues. CDR3 in amino acids: CASSFSGETQYF. CDR3 nucleotide sequence: TGTGCCAGCAGTTTTTCCGGGGAGACCCAGTACTTC.

The chain employs TRBV7-2 and TRBJ2-7, with D perhaps matching TRBD1 (6 bases). V dropped 1 base and J dropped 0 bases, with 13 bases sitting between them. Germline V gene data show CDR1 as SGHTA and CDR2 as FQGNSA. The length of the CDR3 is 16 residues. The CDR3 spells CASSLVAQGSSYEQYF. The CDR3 DNA reads TGTGCCAGCAGCTTAGTGGCCCAGGGGAGCTCCTACGAGCAGTACTTC.

The chain is built from TRBV4-1 and TRBJ2-6; D may be TRBD2 (7 bases). The CDR3 consists of 17 residues. The V gene's germline CDR1 is MGHRA and CDR2 YSYEKL. V was clipped by 6 bases and J by 2 bases, with 17 bases between them. CDR3 in amino acids: CASRVEGGPPGANVLTF. The CDR3 DNA follows: TGCGCCAGCAGGGTGGAGGGGGGGCCTCCTGGGGCCAACGTCCTGACTTTC.

Comment on this clone: Other DNA sequences within the sample encode an identical CDR3. The rearrangement joins TRBV30 to TRBJ2-5; 14 bases are a match to TRBD2. V was clipped by 1 base and J by 5 bases; unmatched bases: 0. The CDR3 consists of 14 residues. Germline CDR1 GTSNPN, CDR2 SVGIG (reference sequence). The CDR3 nucleotides read TGTGCCTGGAGTGGGACTAGCGGGGGGGAGACCCAGTACTTC. This translates into CAWSGTSGGETQYF.

The J gene is TRBJ1-2, the V gene TRBV6-5, with D possibly TRBD1 on 6 matching bases. Trimming shortened V by 0 bases and J by 3 bases, and 8 bases separated the two germline ends. The CDR3 runs 14 residues. Germline CDR1 and CDR2: MNHEY and SVGAGI. The CDR3 sequence: CASSYSGQDYGYTF. The CDR3 bases are TGTGCCAGCAGTTACTCGGGACAAGACTATGGCTACACCTTC.

This chain joins TRBV6-1 and TRBJ2-4; 7 bases map to TRBD2. V lost 1 base to trimming and J lost 1 base; unmatched junction nucleotides: 4. CDR1 MNHNS and CDR2 SASEGT come from the germline V gene. The CDR3 sequence is 16 residues long. In nucleotides, the CDR3 is TGTGCCAGCAGTGAAGATCGGGGGGTGGCCAAAAACATTCAGTACTTC. Protein product: CASSEDRGVAKNIQYF.

This chain connects TRBV7-2 to TRBJ2-1; no clear D gene. The CDR3 has 16 residues. Per germline, CDR1 SGHTA and CDR2 FQGNSA. V lost 7 bases to trimming and J lost 0 bases, with 16 bases between them. CDR3 bases: TGTGCCAGCAACCCACACCAGCGACGCTCCTACAATGAGCAGTTCTTC. Residues: CASNPHQRRSYNEQFF.

The chain is built from TRBV14 and TRBJ1-4; no firm D call. V was shortened by 0 bases and J by 10 bases, with 12 bases between the two germline ends. The CDR3 is 14 amino acids. Germline-derived CDR1 and CDR2 are SGHDN and FVKESK. The CDR3, as DNA: TGTGCCAGCAGCCAAGAGGGTACGAGAGGAAAACTGTTTTTT. It translates to CASSQEGTRGKLFF. Full variable domain (remainder filled in from reference TRBV14 and TRBJ1-4): EAGVTQFPSHSVIEKGQTVTLRCDPISGHDNLYWYRRVMGKEIKFLLHFVKESKQDESGMPNNRFLAERTGGTYSTLKVQPAELEDSGVYFCASSQEGTRGKLFFGSGTQLSVL.

This chain joins TRBV20-1 and TRBJ1-4; D remains unclear. Trimming shortened V by 6 bases and J by 8 bases, and 10 bases separated the two germline ends. The length of the CDR3 is 11 residues. Looked up from germline, CDR1 is DFQATT and CDR2 is SNEGSKA (reference sequence). CDR3 residues: CSALIWEKLFF. In DNA form, the CDR3 reads TGCAGTGCCCTAATTTGGGAAAAACTGTTTTTT.

This chain links TRBV5-1 with TRBJ1-3; D is unresolved. Trimming pared 0 bases from V and 4 bases from J, leaving 5 bases between. From germline, CDR1 is SGHRS and CDR2 YFSETQ. The CDR3 has 13 residues. The CDR3 protein is CASSLEQGNTIYF. The CDR3 nucleotides are TGCGCCAGCAGCTTGGAACAGGGAAACACCATATATTTT.